Below, one T cell receptor beta chain is given with its context. The same CDR3 can be traced to other DNA sequences in this sample. The V gene lost 3 bases and the J gene lost 2 bases, with 7 bases spanning the gap. CDR1 and CDR2 from the germline V gene are GTSNPN and SVGIG (reference sequence). The CDR3 is 12 residues long. The data belong to a study of blood T cell repertoires in COVID-19. Across the whole study: Samples came from the United States, Italy and Spain, spanning acute and convalescent COVID-19. Sources were T cells, B-cell-depleted T cells, or PBMCs; the material itself was cDNA or gDNA.

In the original workflow: Nucleated cell counts were estimated from reference gene primer amplification. Clones were read by immunoSEQ multiplex PCR, and TCRdb kept only the in-frame ones, dropping some. V and J calls and clone size are copied from that table; D and trimming were computed from the DNA. In the table there are approximately 190,000 clones, around 80% of which are singletons. The J gene is TRBJ1-1, the V gene TRBV30; unclear D gene. What was sequenced was peripheral blood. The sequence derives from a man in his thirties or forties with active or convalescent COVID-19. CDR3 sequence (DNA): TGTGCCTGGAGCAGATCCAACACTGAAGCTTTCTTT. The encoded protein is CAWSRSNTEAFF.